Listed below are T cell receptor beta chains from one sample, sequenced in a study of shared clonotypes between healthy human individuals. The method was immunoSEQ multiplex PCR; TCRdb's version includes in-frame clones alone and lacks a portion of them. This table has about 1.5 million clones, approximately 97% appearing once. Specimen: naive CD4+ T cells sorted from blood. These receptors originate from a man in his thirties or forties in good health. The CDR3 runs from the conserved cysteine through the conserved F or W. D genes are given only for firm matches. For some rows the clone size is stated as once, few or many, or as a class when expanded; others skip it.

D	V	size	J	length	DNA	CDR3
TRBD2	TRBV5-4	-	TRBJ2-4	16	TGTGCCAGCAGCTTGGGTAGCGGGAGTGTGGAAAACATTCAGTACTTC	CASSLGSGSVENIQYF
TRBD1	TRBV9	once	TRBJ2-1	13	TGTGCCAGCAGCGTAGAGGACAGGGGATCGCAGTTCTTC	CASSVEDRGSQFF
-	TRBV29-1	once	TRBJ2-3	15	TGCAGCGTTGAACAAGGACTCCCTAGCACAGATACGCAGTATTTT	CSVEQGLPSTDTQYF
TRBD1	TRBV5-1	-	TRBJ2-3	16	TGCGCCAGCAGCACGATCACAGGGGGCGGCACAGATACGCAGTATTTT	CASSTITGGGTDTQYF
-	TRBV11-2	-	TRBJ2-7	11	TGTGCCAGCAGCGTTACGACTAGGCAGTACTTC	CASSVTTRQYF
-	TRBV5-4	-	TRBJ2-7	14	TGTGCCAGCAGCTTGGAGGTGCACTCCTACGAGCAGTACTTC	CASSLEVHSYEQYF
-	TRBV18	-	TRBJ1-5	12	TGTGCCAGCTCTCTAGGTGTTCTGCCCCAGCATTTT	CASSLGVLPQHF
TRBD1	TRBV5-4	-	TRBJ2-7	15	TGTGCCAGCAGCATGGACAGGGGCATCTCCTACGAGCAGTACTTC	CASSMDRGISYEQYF
-	TRBV7-2	-	TRBJ1-5	15	TGTGCCAGCAGCTTAGAGGGATATAGCAATCAGCCCCAGCATTTT	CASSLEGYSNQPQHF
TRBD2	TRBV5-1	-	TRBJ2-1	15	TGCGCCAGCAGCGCTAGCGGGAGCGTCAACAATGAGCAGTTCTTC	CASSASGSVNNEQFF
-	TRBV7-2	-	TRBJ2-7	12	TGTGCCAGCAGCTTAGCGTTTGGGGAGCAGTACTTC	CASSLAFGEQYF
-	TRBV5-4	-	TRBJ1-1	14	TGTGCCAGCAGCCCGCGGACGGGCAACACTGAAGCTTTCTTT	CASSPRTGNTEAFF
-	TRBV25-1	once	TRBJ2-3	12	TGTGCCAGCAGCGGGAGCACAGATACGCAGTATTTT	CASSGSTDTQYF